The clone carrying this T cell receptor beta chain was counted at least ten times. Its antigen is currently unknown. The sample belongs to a study of regulatory T cells in long-lasting Graves disease. Study-wide context: With positive TSH receptor antibodies and over 5 years of antithyroid drugs, Graves' disease was considered persistent.

In building TCR beta libraries, iRepertoire HTBI primers were used together with Arm-PCR of CDR3 regions. Original processing methods: Identification across samples found 50 to 80 TRBV and about 15 TRBJ segments. Each CDR3 protein gets one entry after TCRdb re-called the multiplex PCR reads with MiXCR. These V and J calls originate from TCRdb's pipeline instead of the authors' own analysis. This sample carries around 500,000 distinct CDR3 sequences, around 21% of them seen once, and the ten largest clones take about 7.8%. As to time point: persistent/refractory GD, antithyroid drugs over 5 years with positive TRAb. With RNA extracted from PBMCs as input, the TCR library was made. Study-level results: It was peripheral blood alone, not thyroid tissue, that was studied.

The V gene lost 8 bases and the J gene lost 3 bases, with 4 bases spanning the gap. The length of the CDR3 is 10 residues. Germline values: CDR1 MNHNS, CDR2 SASEGT. Source: peripheral blood mononuclear cells (PBMCs), taken when the disease was refractory, from a patient treated with antithyroid drugs. The origin of this receptor is a female donor with Graves disease. The chain couples TRBV6-1 to TRBJ1-1; no definite D call. The CDR3 is CASLDTEAFF. The DNA of the CDR3 is TGTGCCAGCCTAGACACTGAAGCTTTCTTT.